Following are 30 T cell receptor beta chains from one sample sequenced in a study of cytomegalovirus exposure and HLA in healthy donors. Only in-frame clones appear in the TCRdb table, and some are missing; sequencing was by immunoSEQ multiplex PCR. The table lists approximately 82,000 clones, 85% to 95% of them singletons. Source material: PBMCs. The receptors originated from a woman aged 18-29 years in good health and CMV-seronegative.

V and J are TRBV16 and TRBJ2-7, with D possibly TRBD1 on 5 matching bases. Germline CDR1 and CDR2: KGHSY and FQNENV. The germline V and J ends were trimmed by 0 bases and 4 bases, with 13 bases remaining between them. The CDR3 runs 15 residues. The CDR3 sequence: CASSQSPRGPYEQYF. CDR3 sequence (DNA): TGTGCCAGCAGCCAATCGCCAAGGGGCCCTTACGAGCAGTACTTC.

The V gene is TRBV29-1, the J gene TRBJ1-2, with D possibly matching TRBD1 (6 bases). V lost 5 bases, J lost 6 bases, and 16 bases lay in between. The CDR3 totals 13 residues. Germline assignment: CDR1 SQVTM and CDR2 ANQGSEA. CDR3 DNA sequence: TGCAGCGTTAGGTCGAGCAGGGGACATGGCTACACCTTC. Translated: CSVRSSRGHGYTF.

The chain combines TRBV19 with TRBJ1-1; 9 bases are a match to TRBD1. The CDR3 is 14 amino acids. Germline values: CDR1 LNHDA, CDR2 SQIVND (reference sequence). The V segment lost 3 bases and the J segment 5 bases; nucleotides outside the gene matches: 4. CDR3 in amino acids: CASSMGTGRTEAFF. CDR3 bases: TGTGCCAGTAGTATGGGGACAGGGAGGACTGAAGCTTTCTTT.

The chain employs TRBV7-8 and TRBJ1-5; TRBD1 aligns across 12 bases. V dropped 1 base and J dropped 9; count of bases not matched to a gene: 13. This CDR3 is 18 amino acids long. Germline CDR1 is SGHVS and CDR2 is FQNEAQ. The CDR3 sequence is CASSLGRGGQGADRPQHF. CDR3 DNA sequence: TGTGCCAGCAGCTTAGGGCGGGGGGGACAGGGGGCGGATCGGCCCCAGCATTTT.

The gene calls are TRBV6-1 and TRBJ2-2, with D perhaps TRBD1 (5 bases). Germline assignment: CDR1 MNHNS and CDR2 SASEGT. This CDR3 is 15 amino acids long. Trimming cost V 7 bases and J 4 bases, with 16 bases left between them. The CDR3: CASTYRTASTGELFF. CDR3 DNA sequence: TGTGCCAGCACCTACAGGACCGCTTCCACCGGGGAGCTGTTTTTT.

The chain combines TRBV4-3 with TRBJ2-1; 10 bases are a match to TRBD2. This CDR3 spans 17 amino acids. The germline V gene encodes CDR1 LGHNA and CDR2 YSLEER. V lost 0 bases, J lost 4 bases, and 6 bases stayed unmatched. The CDR3 coding sequence is TGCGCCAGCAGCCAAGATCTTAGGACTAGCGGATACAATGAGCAGTTCTTC. The encoded protein is CASSQDLRTSGYNEQFF.

V usage is TRBV2 and J usage is TRBJ2-7, with 13 bases fitting TRBD2. The junction had 3 bases not matched to a gene; V was cut back by 3 bases and J by 1 base. CDR3 length: 16 amino acids. Germline-derived CDR1 and CDR2 are SNHLY and FYNNEI. As DNA, the CDR3 is TGTGCCAGCAGTGACTGGACTAGCGGGAGTTCCTACGAGCAGTACTTC. It yields the protein CASSDWTSGSSYEQYF.

This clone appeared once. The chain is built from TRBV4-1 and TRBJ1-2; unclear D gene. V shed 6 bases and J shed 2 bases, with 10 bases lying between them. Germline V gene data show CDR1 as MGHRA and CDR2 as YSYEKL. The CDR3 runs 13 residues. DNA of the CDR3: TGCGCCAGCAGACAAACAGCCAACTATGGCTACACCTTC. Protein sequence: CASRQTANYGYTF.

The gene calls are TRBV9 and TRBJ2-7; TRBD1 agrees at 12 bases. CDR3 length: 16 amino acids. Trimming at V came to 0 bases and at J to 6 bases, leaving 7 bases not matched to a gene. Germline V CDR1 and CDR2: SGDLS, YYNGEE. Here the CDR3 reads CASSVGGQGAFGEQYF. The CDR3 bases are TGTGCCAGCAGCGTAGGGGGACAGGGGGCCTTCGGCGAGCAGTACTTC.

The chain recombines TRBV7-8 with TRBJ1-1; 7 nucleotides match TRBD1. The CDR3 extends over 16 amino acids. Germline CDR1 reads SGHVS; CDR2 reads FQNEAQ. V gave up 4 bases and J gave up 1 base; unmatched junction bases: 9. CDR3 sequence: CASSSPTGYRNTEAFF. The CDR3 DNA reads as TGTGCCAGCAGCTCACCGACAGGGTATAGGAACACTGAAGCTTTCTTT.

This chain joins TRBV7-9 and TRBJ2-1; 7 bases are shared with TRBD2. The CDR3 runs to 18 residues. J lost 1 base, V lost 5 bases, and 14 bases had no gene match. CDR1 SEHNR and CDR2 FQNEAQ come from the germline V gene (reference sequence). The CDR3 sequence is CASSPSGIGTGSYNEQFF. DNA of the CDR3: TGTGCCAGCAGCCCCAGCGGGATCGGAACTGGTTCCTACAATGAGCAGTTCTTC.

This chain links TRBV6-6 with TRBJ2-5; TRBD1 agrees at 8 bases. Per the germline V gene, CDR1 is MNHNY and CDR2 is SVGAGI (reference sequence). The CDR3 loop spans 15 amino acids. V trimming: 0 bases; J trimming: 2 bases; junction bases outside the gene matches: 2. DNA of the CDR3: TGTGCCAGCAGTTACTCAGGGACAGGACAAGAGACCCAGTACTTC. This translates into CASSYSGTGQETQYF.

This chain uses TRBV6-1 with TRBJ1-5; TRBD1 matches 7 bases. The CDR3 length is 15 residues. CDR1 and CDR2 (germline): MNHNS, SASEGT. After removal of 6 bases from V and 2 bases from J, the junction contained 7 bases not matched to a gene. The CDR3 coding sequence is TGTGCCAGCAGGGGGGACAGTTTAGGCAATCAGCCCCAGCATTTT. This encodes CASRGDSLGNQPQHF.

The chain joins TRBV5-1 to TRBJ2-2; 9 bases align to TRBD1. The CDR3 contains 14 residues. Looked up from germline, CDR1 is SGHRS and CDR2 is YFSETQ. The J segment lost 6 bases and the V segment lost 4 bases, leaving 4 bases of the junction unmatched. The CDR3 nucleotides are TGCGCCAGCAGCACGAGACAGGGGGCCGGGGAGCTGTTTTTT. It translates to CASSTRQGAGELFF.

The V gene is TRBV5-4, the J gene TRBJ2-7; possibly TRBD1 for D (5 bases). The V end was cut by 4 bases, the J end by 4 bases, with 21 bases between. The CDR3 covers 16 residues. The V gene's germline CDR1 is SGHNT and CDR2 YYREEE (reference sequence). CDR3 amino acids: CASSPTPPAGSYEQYF. CDR3 DNA sequence: TGTGCCAGCAGCCCTACCCCCCCGGCAGGGTCATACGAGCAGTACTTC.

The chain uses TRBV7-9 and TRBJ1-6; weak D call: TRBD1 (5 bases). The CDR3 contains 17 residues. The germline CDR1 and CDR2 sequences are SEHNR and FQNEAQ (reference sequence). Trimming took off 5 bases at V and 0 bases at J, with 14 bases between the two ends. The CDR3, as DNA: TGTGCCAGCAGCCTAGAGGGGTGGGGCTCCTATAATTCACCCCTCCACTTT. Translated, it gives CASSLEGWGSYNSPLHF.

CDR3 nucleotide sequence: TGTGCCTGGAGTGTACCCGGACTAGCGGGATCGCAAGAGACCCAGTACTTC. This translates into CAWSVPGLAGSQETQYF. The V gene is TRBV30, the J gene TRBJ2-5, with 12 bases that match TRBD2. Looked up from germline, CDR1 is GTSNPN and CDR2 is SVGIG (reference sequence). Germline trimming cut 0 bases from V and 2 bases from J; bases unmatched to any gene: 7. The CDR3 sequence is 17 residues long.

This clone has a handful of counts. CDR3: CASRGTGEGYTF. CDR3 nucleotide sequence: TGTGCCAGCAGGGGGACAGGGGAAGGCTACACCTTC. This chain connects TRBV2 to TRBJ1-2; 10 bases line up with TRBD1. Germline loops: CDR1 SNHLY, CDR2 FYNNEI. This CDR3 contains 12 residues. Germline trimming cut 6 bases from V and 8 bases from J; bases unmatched to any gene: 3.

The chain links TRBV5-6 to TRBJ1-2; D is ambiguous. This CDR3 region has 12 residues. Trimming removed 1 base at V and 3 bases at J, with 4 bases between. Germline values: CDR1 SGHDT, CDR2 YYEEEE. The CDR3 sequence: CASSLIYYGYTF. The CDR3 DNA reads as TGTGCCAGCAGCTTGATATACTATGGCTACACCTTC.

The chain carries TRBV19 and TRBJ2-7; TRBD2 agrees at 7 bases. V shed 10 bases and J 2 bases; nucleotides not matched to a gene: 8. The CDR3 consists of 13 residues. Germline V CDR1 and CDR2: LNHDA, SQIVND (reference sequence). This chain's CDR3 is CATAAGRAYEQYF. In DNA form, the CDR3 reads TGTGCCACCGCGGCGGGGAGGGCCTACGAGCAGTACTTC.

The V call is TRBV11-2, the J call TRBJ2-1, with D unclear. Trimming took off 1 base at V and 12 bases at J, with 10 bases between the two ends. The CDR3 runs to 12 residues. Germline V gene sequence: CDR1 SGHAT, CDR2 FQNNGV. The CDR3 DNA follows: TGTGCCAGCAGCTTAGGATTAGCTTGGCAGTTCTTC. It is translated as CASSLGLAWQFF. Combining the CDR3 with reference TRBV11-2 and TRBJ2-1 gives the whole variable domain EAGVAQSPRYKIIEKRQSVAFWCNPISGHATLYWYQQILGQGPKLLIQFQNNGVVDDSQLPKDRFSAERLKGVDSTLKIQPAKLEDSAVYLCASSLGLAWQFFGPGTRLTVL.

This chain links TRBV4-1 with TRBJ2-3; no firm D call. This CDR3 region has 12 residues. CDR1 and CDR2 from the germline V gene are MGHRA and YSYEKL. The ends were cut back, 2 bases at V and 3 bases at J, with 3 bases in the middle. CDR3 loop: CASSQTTDTQYF. The CDR3 nucleotides read TGCGCCAGCAGCCAAACTACAGATACGCAGTATTTT.

The V call is TRBV5-6, the J call TRBJ2-7; TRBD2 matches at 10 bases. The CDR3 totals 15 residues. Germline V CDR1 and CDR2: SGHDT, YYEEEE. The J segment lost 4 bases and the V segment lost 4 bases, leaving 8 bases of the junction unmatched. In DNA form, the CDR3 reads TGTGCCAGCAGCGGGGGAGCGGGAGGGCCTTACGAGCAGTACTTC. Translated, it gives CASSGGAGGPYEQYF. The full variable domain, rest sourced from reference TRBV5-6 and TRBJ2-7, is DAGVTQSPTHLIKTRGQQVTLRCSPKSGHDTVSWYQQALGQGPQFIFQYYEEEERQRGNFPDRFSGHQFPNYSSELNVNALLLGDSALYLCASSGGAGGPYEQYFGPGTRLTVT.

The chain recombines TRBV19 with TRBJ2-7; no clear D. This CDR3 contains 12 residues. The V end lost 5 bases, the J end lost 0 bases, and 5 bases lay between the germline ends. From germline, CDR1 is LNHDA and CDR2 SQIVND (reference sequence). The chain's CDR3 is CASSSNSYEQYF. The DNA of the CDR3 is TGTGCCAGTAGTTCAAACTCCTACGAGCAGTACTTC.

This sequence joins TRBV29-1 and TRBJ2-3; D perhaps matches TRBD1 (5 bases). CDR1 is SQVTM, CDR2 ANQGSEA, per germline. Trimming pared 3 bases from V and 2 bases from J, leaving 27 bases between. The CDR3 runs 19 residues. The CDR3 spells CSVEVRQPSEEGATDTQYF. The DNA of the CDR3 is TGCAGCGTTGAGGTCAGACAACCCTCAGAGGAAGGGGCCACAGATACGCAGTATTTT.

This clone was recorded once. In DNA, the CDR3 is TGCGCCAGCAGCCATTCCTTGCAATCGAGGAACACTGAAGCTTTCTTT. Translating it yields CASSHSLQSRNTEAFF. The V call is TRBV4-1, the J call TRBJ1-1; D gene uncertain. The CDR3 totals 16 residues. V was cut by 3 bases and J by 1 base, with 15 bases left in between. The V gene's germline CDR1 is MGHRA and CDR2 YSYEKL.

The rearrangement joins TRBV4-3 to TRBJ2-3; TRBD2 matches at 9 bases. This CDR3 spans 16 amino acids. V shed 0 bases, J shed 8 bases, and the junction held 9 bases outside the gene matches. Germline assignment: CDR1 LGHNA and CDR2 YSLEER. CDR3 nucleotides: TGCGCCAGCAGCCAAGAAAGGACAGGCGGGAGGGGTACGCAGTATTTT. It translates to CASSQERTGGRGTQYF.

The chain carries TRBV7-8 and TRBJ2-7; tentatively, D is TRBD2 (6 bases). This CDR3 spans 14 amino acids. Germline V gene data show CDR1 as SGHVS and CDR2 as FQNEAQ. V lost 3 bases, J lost 1 base, and 10 bases lay in between. In DNA form, the CDR3 reads TGTGCCAGCAGCTTTAGGGCGGGGTCCTACGAGCAGTACTTC. Protein sequence: CASSFRAGSYEQYF.

The gene calls are TRBV19 and TRBJ1-2; TRBD1 aligns across 7 bases. CDR3 length equals 17 residues. Per the germline V gene, CDR1 is LNHDA and CDR2 is SQIVND (reference sequence). The J segment lost 0 bases and the V segment lost 6 bases, leaving 13 bases of the junction unmatched. CDR3 sequence: CASSNQARDRTNYGYTF. The DNA for the CDR3 is TGTGCCAGTAGCAACCAAGCTCGGGACAGAACTAACTATGGCTACACCTTC.

The chain links TRBV9 to TRBJ2-2; D unresolved. The CDR3 contains 15 residues. Germline CDR1 is SGDLS and CDR2 is YYNGEE. V lost 0 bases and J lost 4, with 10 bases in between. In DNA form, the CDR3 reads TGTGCCAGCAGCGTAGGTCCCTCTTTCACCGGGGAGCTGTTTTTT. Its translation is CASSVGPSFTGELFF.